These T cell receptor beta chains were read from a single sample in a study of Ad26.COV2.S vaccination and SARS-CoV-2 variants. Libraries were prepared by immunoSEQ multiplex PCR; TCRdb keeps only in-frame clonotypes and omits some of them. This repertoire shows 350,000 to 450,000 clones, roughly 84% found once; its top ten account for roughly 3.1%. The source material was peripheral blood, sampled in a trial of Ad26.COV2.S vaccine versus placebo. The receptors shown here come from a person aged 18 to 65 who received the Ad26.COV2.S COVID-19 vaccine or a placebo. The CDR3 runs from the conserved cysteine through the conserved F or W. Fields, in order: D gene, clone size, J gene, V gene, CDR3 protein, CDR3 DNA. A D gene is named only where the DNA matches it firmly. The listing skips clone size in some rows; elsewhere it reads once, few, many or a size class.

D: NA
size: NA
J: TRBJ2-3
V: TRBV27
CDR3: CASSLQGRVTDTQYF
DNA: TGTGCCAGCAGTTTACAGGGGCGCGTGACAGATACGCAGTATTTT

D: TRBD1
size: few
J: TRBJ2-2
V: TRBV15
CDR3: CATRTGGGTGELFF
DNA: TGTGCCACCAGAACAGGGGGTGGCACCGGGGAGCTGTTTTTT

D: NA
size: NA
J: TRBJ2-3
V: TRBV6-5
CDR3: CASAVAWDQDTQYF
DNA: TGTGCCAGCGCAGTTGCGTGGGATCAAGATACGCAGTATTTT

D: NA
size: NA
J: TRBJ2-5
V: TRBV23-1
CDR3: CASTRRVQETQYF
DNA: TGCGCCAGCACACGACGGGTCCAAGAGACCCAGTACTTC

D: TRBD1
size: NA
J: TRBJ2-1
V: TRBV5-1
CDR3: CASSLGDRGSYNEQFF
DNA: TGCGCCAGCAGCTTGGGGGACAGGGGCTCCTACAATGAGCAGTTCTTC

D: TRBD1
size: NA
J: TRBJ1-2
V: TRBV5-5
CDR3: CASSPEQGGYGYTF
DNA: TGTGCCAGCAGCCCCGAACAGGGGGGCTATGGCTACACCTTC

D: TRBD1
size: NA
J: TRBJ1-1
V: TRBV4-3
CDR3: CASSHQDREVAFF
DNA: TGCGCCAGCAGCCATCAGGACAGGGAAGTAGCTTTCTTT

D: NA
size: NA
J: TRBJ1-2
V: TRBV6-1
CDR3: CASSEYGYTF
DNA: TGTGCCAGCAGTGAATATGGCTACACCTTC

D: NA
size: NA
J: TRBJ2-2
V: TRBV4-1
CDR3: CASSQEYIGGTGELFF
DNA: TGCGCCAGCAGCCAAGAGTATATCGGGGGCACCGGGGAGCTGTTTTTT

D: TRBD2
size: NA
J: TRBJ2-3
V: TRBV4-1
CDR3: CASSQDILSGADTQYF
DNA: TGCGCCAGCAGCCAAGATATTCTTAGCGGGGCAGATACGCAGTATTTT

D: TRBD2
size: once
J: TRBJ2-2
V: TRBV5-1
CDR3: CASSWTGTRGTGELFF
DNA: TGCGCCAGCAGCTGGACCGGGACTAGAGGGACCGGGGAGCTGTTTTTT

D: TRBD1
size: NA
J: TRBJ1-1
V: TRBV6-1
CDR3: CASSEAWDRSPEAFF
DNA: TGTGCCAGCAGTGAAGCTTGGGACAGGTCTCCTGAAGCTTTCTTT

D: NA
size: once
J: TRBJ1-5
V: TRBV5-1
CDR3: CASSLENSSNQPQHF
DNA: TGCGCCAGCAGCTTGGAAAACAGCAGCAATCAGCCCCAGCATTTT

D: TRBD2
size: NA
J: TRBJ2-7
V: TRBV6-5
CDR3: CASRRTSGTSYEQYF
DNA: TGTGCCAGCAGACGGACTAGCGGGACATCCTACGAGCAGTACTTC

D: NA
size: NA
J: TRBJ1-2
V: TRBV5-1
CDR3: CASSLGGGGGYTF
DNA: TGCGCCAGCAGCTTGGGGGGCGGAGGGGGCTACACCTTC

D: NA
size: NA
J: TRBJ1-3
V: TRBV7-9
CDR3: CASSIIPLRGGEGPGNTIYF
DNA: TGTGCCAGCAGCATTATCCCCCTGAGGGGAGGTGAAGGACCTGGAAACACCATATATTTT

D: TRBD2
size: NA
J: TRBJ2-1
V: TRBV18
CDR3: CASSPLAALRDEQFF
DNA: TGTGCCAGCTCACCGCTAGCGGCGTTGCGGGATGAGCAGTTCTTC

D: TRBD2
size: NA
J: TRBJ2-7
V: TRBV7-2
CDR3: CASSLVGLAGSSSYEQYF
DNA: TGTGCCAGCAGCTTAGTTGGGCTAGCGGGATCTAGCTCCTACGAGCAGTACTTC

D: TRBD2
size: NA
J: TRBJ2-5
V: TRBV6-5
CDR3: CASSRSGGAGETQYF
DNA: TGTGCCAGCAGTCGAAGCGGGGGGGCTGGGGAGACCCAGTACTTC